The entry below gives a single TCR beta chain sequence along with its context. What antigen it recognizes has not been identified. No much larger clone is present one base from it, and per-base qualities are unavailable. These data originate in a study of blood T cell repertoires in COVID-19 (TCRdb year 2020). Turning to the overall study: The collaborator samples originated in the United States, Italy and Spain and spanned the acute and convalescent phases of COVID-19. The repertoires were released in a freely available public database meant as a resource for research on the immune response to SARS-CoV-2. Samples came from the ongoing ImmuneRACE study (first 160 participants) plus 1,254 subjects from 6 global collaborators. HLA class I and class II types, where available, came from metadata supplied by the sample provider rather than from assay-based typing. Deeply sampled blood TCRbeta repertoires from subjects exposed to, actively infected with, or recovered from COVID-19 were included in the dataset. The material from the prospective study consisted of cDNA or gDNA derived from T cells, B-cell-depleted T cells, or PBMCs. A de-identified subject ID, COVID-19 status, age in years and sex were almost always included in the sample metadata. Overall results and qualifications from the work: How much clinical and demographic metadata was included differed by source and by participant, and the metadata was provided uncurated.

Whole blood was collected in K2EDTA tubes by collaborating institutions according to the institutions' own protocols. For TCRbeta analysis, collaborator samples were shipped as frozen whole blood, as isolated PBMCs, or as DNA extracted from either sample type. Here V drops 4 bases and J drops 4 bases, and the junction holds 8 bases not matched to any gene. The CDR3 sequence holds 15 residues, the cysteine and phenylalanine included. The retained sequence is limited to the CDR3, 45 bases, with the frame set at the first base. Based on the germline V gene, the CDR1 and CDR2 sequences are SGHRS and YFSETQ. TCRbeta CDR3 regions were amplified from genomic DNA using the immunoSEQ Assay, a bias-controlled multiplex PCR. The original pipeline was this. The number of nucleated cells in each sample was estimated from the amplification of reference gene primers within the assay. To quantify the absolute abundance of each unique TCRbeta CDR3 rearrangement, sequence reads were collapsed and filtered. For each sample, productive Simpson clonality was calculated by taking the square root of Simpson's diversity index across productive rearrangements. TCRdb took over this immuneACCESS table, retaining in-frame rearrangements with V and J assigned. Such tables are incomplete; in checked studies, under half of the missing clones stem from an unresolved V gene, and the remainder is unexplained. Clone size and the V and J calls come from that table; the DNA yielded D and trimming. This sample holds 400,000 to 500,000 clones; 75% to 90% were observed only once. The ten largest clones add up to 1.4% of the sample.

Recombination linked TRBV5-1 to TRBJ1-1; 9 bases in the junction line up with TRBD1. The sequence derives from a young woman with active or convalescent COVID-19. Sequences were obtained from peripheral blood. The DNA reads as follows: TGCGCCAGCAGCATCCGGGACAGGGAGTCCACTGAAGCTTTCTTT. This yields the protein CASSIRDRESTEAFF.